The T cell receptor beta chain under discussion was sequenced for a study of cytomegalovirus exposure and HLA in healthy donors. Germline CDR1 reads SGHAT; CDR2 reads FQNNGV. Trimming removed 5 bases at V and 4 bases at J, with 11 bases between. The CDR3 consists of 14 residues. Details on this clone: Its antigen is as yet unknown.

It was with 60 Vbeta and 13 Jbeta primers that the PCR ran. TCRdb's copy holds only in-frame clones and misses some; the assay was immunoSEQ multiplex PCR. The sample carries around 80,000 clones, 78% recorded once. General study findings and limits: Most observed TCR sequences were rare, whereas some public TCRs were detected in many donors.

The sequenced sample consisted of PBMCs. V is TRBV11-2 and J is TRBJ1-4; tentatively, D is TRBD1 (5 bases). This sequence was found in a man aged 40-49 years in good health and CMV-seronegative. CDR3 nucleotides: TGTGCCAGCAGCCCCCAGGGTTTTAATGAAAAACTGTTTTTT. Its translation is CASSPQGFNEKLFF.